This T cell receptor beta chain was sequenced during a study of blood T cell repertoires in COVID-19. Whole-study context: Some COVID-19 samples were acute and others convalescent; all came from the United States, Italy and Spain. The cDNA or gDNA used as material had been derived from T cells, B-cell-depleted T cells, or PBMCs.

Per the authors' pipeline: Reference gene primer amplification yielded estimated nucleated cell counts. Sequencing was performed with immunoSEQ multiplex PCR; in TCRdb, only in-frame clones are kept and a portion is missing. The DNA was the basis for D and trimming; V, J and clone size are from that table. The data contain 200,000 to 250,000 clones, under 90% of them singletons. The length of the CDR3 is 17 residues. Germline V CDR1 and CDR2: MNHEY, SMNVEV (reference sequence). The V gene end was trimmed by 6 bases and the J gene end by 4 bases; junction bases not matched to a gene: 15. V usage is TRBV27 and J usage is TRBJ1-5; 7 bases match TRBD1. The sequenced sample was peripheral blood. This receptor was taken from a man aged 30-40 years with active or convalescent COVID-19. CDR3 region: CASRPNFRAGGNQPQHF. CDR3 bases: TGTGCCAGCAGGCCCAACTTTAGAGCAGGGGGAAATCAGCCCCAGCATTTT.